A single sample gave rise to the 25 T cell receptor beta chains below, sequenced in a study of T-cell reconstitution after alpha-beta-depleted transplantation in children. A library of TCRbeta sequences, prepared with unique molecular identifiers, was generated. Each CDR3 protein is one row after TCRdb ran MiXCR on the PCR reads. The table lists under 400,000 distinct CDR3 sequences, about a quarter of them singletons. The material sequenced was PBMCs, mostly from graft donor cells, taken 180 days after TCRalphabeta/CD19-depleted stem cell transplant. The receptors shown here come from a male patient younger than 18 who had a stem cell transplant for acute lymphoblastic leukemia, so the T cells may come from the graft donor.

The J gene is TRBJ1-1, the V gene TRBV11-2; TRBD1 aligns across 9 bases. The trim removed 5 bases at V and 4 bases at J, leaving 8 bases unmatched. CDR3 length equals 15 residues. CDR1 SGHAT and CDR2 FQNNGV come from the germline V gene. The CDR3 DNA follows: TGTGCCAGCAGCCTAGGACAGGGGAGACTCACTGAAGCTTTCTTT. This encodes CASSLGQGRLTEAFF.

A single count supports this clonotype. The CDR3 here is CASSVGPGQGQFDPYF. The CDR3, as DNA: TGTGCCAGCAGCGTAGGTCCGGGACAGGGCCAGTTCGATCCGTACTTC. This sequence joins TRBV9 and TRBJ2-7; the match to TRBD1 covers 9 bases. The CDR3 totals 16 residues. CDR1 and CDR2 (germline): SGDLS, YYNGEE. Trimming at V came to 0 bases and at J to 12 bases, leaving 16 bases not matched to a gene. Based on the CDR3 plus reference TRBV9 and TRBJ2-7, the full variable domain is DSGVTQTPKHLITATGQRVTLRCSPRSGDLSVYWYQQSLDQGLQFLIQYYNGEERAKGNILERFSAQQFPDLHSELNLSSLELGDSALYFCASSVGPGQGQFDPYFGPGTRLTVT.

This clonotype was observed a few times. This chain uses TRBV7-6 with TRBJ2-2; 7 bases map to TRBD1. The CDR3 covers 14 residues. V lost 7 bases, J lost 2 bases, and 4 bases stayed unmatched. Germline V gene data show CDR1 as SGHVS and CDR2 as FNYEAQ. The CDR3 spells CASIRTGNTGELFF. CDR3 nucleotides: TGTGCCAGCATCAGGACAGGAAACACCGGGGAGCTGTTTTTT. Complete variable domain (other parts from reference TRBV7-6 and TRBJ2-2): GAGVSQSPRYKVTKRGQDVALRCDPISGHVSLYWYRQALGQGPEFLTYFNYEAQQDKSGLPNDRFSAERPEGSISTLTIQRTEQRDSAMYRCASIRTGNTGELFFGEGSRLTVL.

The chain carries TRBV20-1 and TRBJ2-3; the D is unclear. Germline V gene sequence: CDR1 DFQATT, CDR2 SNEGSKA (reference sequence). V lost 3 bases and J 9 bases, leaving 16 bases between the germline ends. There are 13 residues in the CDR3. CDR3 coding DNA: TGCAGTGCTAGGGGGTTAAAAGGAGAGACGCAGTATTTT. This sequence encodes CSARGLKGETQYF.

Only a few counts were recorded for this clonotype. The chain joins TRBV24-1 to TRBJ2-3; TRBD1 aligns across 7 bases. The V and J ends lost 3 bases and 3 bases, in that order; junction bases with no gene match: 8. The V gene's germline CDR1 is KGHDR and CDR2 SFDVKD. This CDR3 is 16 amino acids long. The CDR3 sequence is CATSDPTGTATDTQYF. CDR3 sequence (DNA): TGTGCCACCAGTGATCCAACCGGGACAGCGACAGATACGCAGTATTTT.

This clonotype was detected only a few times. The CDR3 here is CSAGGTEAFF. CDR3 coding DNA: TGCAGCGCTGGGGGCACTGAAGCTTTCTTT. V is TRBV29-1 and J is TRBJ1-1; weak D call: TRBD1 (5 bases). CDR3 size: 10 residues. Trimming cost V 7 bases and J 4 bases, with 7 bases left between them. CDR1 and CDR2 (germline): SQVTM, ANQGSEA.

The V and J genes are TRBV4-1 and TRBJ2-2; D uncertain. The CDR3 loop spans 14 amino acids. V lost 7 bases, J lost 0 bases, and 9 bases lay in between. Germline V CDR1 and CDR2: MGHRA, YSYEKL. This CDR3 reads CASNELPNTGELFF. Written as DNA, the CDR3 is TGCGCCAGCAATGAACTACCGAACACCGGGGAGCTGTTTTTT.

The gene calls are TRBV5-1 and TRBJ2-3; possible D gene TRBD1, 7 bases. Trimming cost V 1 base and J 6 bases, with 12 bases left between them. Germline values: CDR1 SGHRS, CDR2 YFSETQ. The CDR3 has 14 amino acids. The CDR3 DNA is TGCGCCAGCAGCTTGTCGCCAGGGGGGGATACGCAGTATTTT. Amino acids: CASSLSPGGDTQYF.

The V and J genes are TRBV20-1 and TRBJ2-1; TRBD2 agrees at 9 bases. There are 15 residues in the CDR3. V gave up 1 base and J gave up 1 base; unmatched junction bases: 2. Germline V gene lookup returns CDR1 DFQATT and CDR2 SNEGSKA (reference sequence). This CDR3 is CSARGSGRSYNEQFF. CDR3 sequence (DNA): TGCAGTGCTAGAGGTAGCGGGAGATCCTACAATGAGCAGTTCTTC.

The CDR3 nucleotides read TGTGCCAGCAGTTACGGCGGGGGGATCACTGAAGCTTTCTTT. Its protein is CASSYGGGITEAFF. V usage is TRBV6-5 and J usage is TRBJ1-1; D might be TRBD1 (5 bases). Between the trimmed V and J ends, which lost 2 bases and 4 bases, there was a span of 11 bases. Germline V gene sequence: CDR1 MNHEY, CDR2 SVGAGI. The CDR3 has 14 residues.

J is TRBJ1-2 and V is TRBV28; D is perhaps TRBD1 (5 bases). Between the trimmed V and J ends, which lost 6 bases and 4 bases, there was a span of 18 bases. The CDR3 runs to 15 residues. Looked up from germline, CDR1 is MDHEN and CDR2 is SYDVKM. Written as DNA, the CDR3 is TGTGCCAGCAGCCGAAATTGGGGGGTGGCCTATGGCTACACCTTC. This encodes CASSRNWGVAYGYTF.

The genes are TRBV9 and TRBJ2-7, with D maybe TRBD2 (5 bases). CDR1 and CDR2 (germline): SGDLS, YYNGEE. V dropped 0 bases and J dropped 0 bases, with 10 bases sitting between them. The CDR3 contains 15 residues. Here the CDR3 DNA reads TGTGCCAGCAGCGTAGGTTTAGGGAGCTCCTACGAGCAGTACTTC. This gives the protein CASSVGLGSSYEQYF. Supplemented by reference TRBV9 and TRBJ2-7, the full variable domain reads DSGVTQTPKHLITATGQRVTLRCSPRSGDLSVYWYQQSLDQGLQFLIQYYNGEERAKGNILERFSAQQFPDLHSELNLSSLELGDSALYFCASSVGLGSSYEQYFGPGTRLTVT.

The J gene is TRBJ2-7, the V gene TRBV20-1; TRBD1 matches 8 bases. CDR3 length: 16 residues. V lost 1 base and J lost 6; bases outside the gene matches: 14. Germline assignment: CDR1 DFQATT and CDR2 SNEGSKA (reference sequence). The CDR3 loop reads CSARAQSWAGGGEQYF. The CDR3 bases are TGCAGTGCTAGAGCCCAATCGTGGGCAGGGGGCGGCGAGCAGTACTTC.

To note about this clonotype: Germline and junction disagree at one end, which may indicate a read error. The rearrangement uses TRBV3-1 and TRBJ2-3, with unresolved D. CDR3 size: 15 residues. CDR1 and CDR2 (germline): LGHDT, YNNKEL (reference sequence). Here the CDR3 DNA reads TGTGCCAGCACCCAATGGACCTTACCGACAGATACGCAGTATTTT. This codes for CASTQWTLPTDTQYF.

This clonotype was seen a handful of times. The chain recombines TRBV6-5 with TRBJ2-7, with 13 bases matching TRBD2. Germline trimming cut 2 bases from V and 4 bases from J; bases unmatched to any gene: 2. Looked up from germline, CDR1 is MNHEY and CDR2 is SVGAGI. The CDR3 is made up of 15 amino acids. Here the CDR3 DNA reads TGTGCCAGCAGTTACCAGGGACTAGCGGGGTACGAGCAGTACTTC. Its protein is CASSYQGLAGYEQYF.

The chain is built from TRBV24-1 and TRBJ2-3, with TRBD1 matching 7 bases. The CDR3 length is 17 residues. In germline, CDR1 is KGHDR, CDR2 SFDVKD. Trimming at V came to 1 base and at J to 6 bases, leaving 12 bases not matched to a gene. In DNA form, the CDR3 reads TGTGCCACCAGTGATTTCCACTGGACAGGCTTCGGGGATACGCAGTATTTT. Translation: CATSDFHWTGFGDTQYF.

DNA of the CDR3: TGTGCCAGCAGCTTAGGAAAACTAGCGGGAGAAATCTACGAGCAGTACTTC. This codes for CASSLGKLAGEIYEQYF. The chain joins TRBV7-9 to TRBJ2-7; 11 bases fit TRBD2. The CDR3 has 17 amino acids. Trimming removed 1 base from V and 3 bases from J; junction bases left unmatched: 8. The V gene's germline CDR1 is SEHNR and CDR2 FQNEAQ (reference sequence).

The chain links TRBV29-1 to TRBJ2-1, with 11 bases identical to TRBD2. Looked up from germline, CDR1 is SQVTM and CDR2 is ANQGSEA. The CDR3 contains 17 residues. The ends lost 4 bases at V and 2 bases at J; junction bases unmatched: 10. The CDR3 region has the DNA TGCAGCGTTGGAGGGGTAGCGGGAGGGCCTCCCTACAATGAGCAGTTCTTC. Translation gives CSVGGVAGGPPYNEQFF.

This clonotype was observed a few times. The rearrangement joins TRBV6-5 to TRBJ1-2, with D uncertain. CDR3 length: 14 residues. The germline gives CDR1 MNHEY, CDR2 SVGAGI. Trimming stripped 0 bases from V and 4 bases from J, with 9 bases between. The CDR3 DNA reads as TGTGCCAGCAGTTACTCGGCGGTGGCCTATGGCTACACCTTC. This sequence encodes CASSYSAVAYGYTF.

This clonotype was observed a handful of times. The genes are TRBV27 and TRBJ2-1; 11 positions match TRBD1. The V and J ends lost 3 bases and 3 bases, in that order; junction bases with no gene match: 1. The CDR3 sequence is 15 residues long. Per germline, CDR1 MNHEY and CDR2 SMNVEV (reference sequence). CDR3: CASSLDRGHYNEQFF. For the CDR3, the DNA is TGTGCCAGCAGTTTGGACAGGGGGCACTACAATGAGCAGTTCTTC.

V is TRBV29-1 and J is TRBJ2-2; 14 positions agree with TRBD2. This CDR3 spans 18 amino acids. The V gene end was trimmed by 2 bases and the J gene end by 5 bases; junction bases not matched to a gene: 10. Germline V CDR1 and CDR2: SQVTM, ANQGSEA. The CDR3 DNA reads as TGCAGCGTTGAACCACCGGGACTAGCGGGAGAATGGACCGGGGAGCTGTTTTTT. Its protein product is CSVEPPGLAGEWTGELFF.

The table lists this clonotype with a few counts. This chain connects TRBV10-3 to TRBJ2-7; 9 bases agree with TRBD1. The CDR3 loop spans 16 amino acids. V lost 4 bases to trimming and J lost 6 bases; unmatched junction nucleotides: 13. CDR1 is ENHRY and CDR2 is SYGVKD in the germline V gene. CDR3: CAISGVSGTGMSEQYF. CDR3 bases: TGTGCCATCAGTGGGGTTTCCGGGACAGGGATGAGCGAGCAGTACTTC.

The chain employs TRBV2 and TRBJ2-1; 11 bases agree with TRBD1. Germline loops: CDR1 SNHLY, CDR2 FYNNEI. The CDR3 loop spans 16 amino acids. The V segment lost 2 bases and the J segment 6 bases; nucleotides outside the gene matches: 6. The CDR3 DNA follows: TGTGCCAGCAGTGAATATGGGACAGGGGGGTTCAATGAGCAGTTCTTC. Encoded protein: CASSEYGTGGFNEQFF.

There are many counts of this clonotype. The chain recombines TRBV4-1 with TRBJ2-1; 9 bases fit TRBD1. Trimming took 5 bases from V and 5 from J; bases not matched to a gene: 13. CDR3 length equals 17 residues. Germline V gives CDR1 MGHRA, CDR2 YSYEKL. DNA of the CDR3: TGCGCCAGCAGCTTGAGGGGTACAGGGACAGGGAACAATGAGCAGTTCTTC. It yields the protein CASSLRGTGTGNNEQFF.

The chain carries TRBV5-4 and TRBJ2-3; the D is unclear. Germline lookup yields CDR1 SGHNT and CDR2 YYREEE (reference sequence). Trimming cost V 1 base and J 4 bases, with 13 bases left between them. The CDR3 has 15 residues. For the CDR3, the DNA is TGTGCCAGCAGCTTGATGGGTATGAGGCCAGATACGCAGTATTTT. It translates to CASSLMGMRPDTQYF.